This TCR beta chain was captured in a study of T cell responses to AZD1222 COVID-19 vaccine. Investigators merged groups given second doses at roughly 4 or roughly 12 weeks. Assay used: immunoSEQ multiplex PCR; TCRdb lists only in-frame clones, some missing. Of some 160,000 clones in the sample, around 90% were seen once. V shed 0 bases and J shed 5 bases, with 17 bases lying between them. CDR1 and CDR2 (germline): LGHNA, YSLEER. CDR3 length: 16 residues. The sample in question was peripheral blood, obtained 28 days after the second AZD1222 dose. The chain employs TRBV4-3 and TRBJ2-7, with TRBD1 as a possible D gene (6 bases). The TCR sequence derives from an adult who received the AZD1222 COVID-19 vaccine. In DNA form, the CDR3 reads TGCGCCAGCAGCCAAGATTACACAGGGATGTTCCACGAGCAGTACTTC. Amino acids: CASSQDYTGMFHEQYF.